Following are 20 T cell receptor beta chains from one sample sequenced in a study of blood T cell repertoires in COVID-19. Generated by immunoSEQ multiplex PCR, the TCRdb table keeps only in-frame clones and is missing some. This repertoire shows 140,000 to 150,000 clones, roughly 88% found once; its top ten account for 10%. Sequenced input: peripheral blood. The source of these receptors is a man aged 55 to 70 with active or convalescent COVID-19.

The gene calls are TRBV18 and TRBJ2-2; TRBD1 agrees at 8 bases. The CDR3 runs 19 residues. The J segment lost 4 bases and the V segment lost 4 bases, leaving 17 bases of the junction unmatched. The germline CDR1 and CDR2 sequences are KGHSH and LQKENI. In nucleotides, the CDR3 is TGTGCCAGCTCACGGGGTCTCGGACAGGGATTAGGAGGCACCGGGGAGCTGTTTTTT. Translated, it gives CASSRGLGQGLGGTGELFF.

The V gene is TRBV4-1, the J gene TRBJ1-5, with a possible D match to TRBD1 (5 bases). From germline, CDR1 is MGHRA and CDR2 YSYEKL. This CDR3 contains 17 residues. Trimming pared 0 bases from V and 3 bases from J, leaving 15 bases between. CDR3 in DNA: TGCGCCAGCAGCCAAGAATCGTCAGGGCAGCTCAATCAGCCCCAGCATTTT. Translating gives CASSQESSGQLNQPQHF.

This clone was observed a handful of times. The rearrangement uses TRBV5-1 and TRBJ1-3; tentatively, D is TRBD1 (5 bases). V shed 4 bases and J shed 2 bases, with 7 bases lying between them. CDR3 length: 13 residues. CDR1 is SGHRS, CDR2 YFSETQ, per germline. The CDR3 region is CASSDSPGNTIYF. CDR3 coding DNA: TGCGCCAGCAGCGACAGCCCTGGAAACACCATATATTTT.

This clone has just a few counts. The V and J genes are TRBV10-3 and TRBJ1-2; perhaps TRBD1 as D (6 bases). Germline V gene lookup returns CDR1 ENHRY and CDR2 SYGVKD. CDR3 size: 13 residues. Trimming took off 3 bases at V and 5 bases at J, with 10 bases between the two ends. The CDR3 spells CAISEGTSYGYTF. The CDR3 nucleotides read TGTGCCATCAGTGAAGGGACAAGTTATGGCTACACCTTC.

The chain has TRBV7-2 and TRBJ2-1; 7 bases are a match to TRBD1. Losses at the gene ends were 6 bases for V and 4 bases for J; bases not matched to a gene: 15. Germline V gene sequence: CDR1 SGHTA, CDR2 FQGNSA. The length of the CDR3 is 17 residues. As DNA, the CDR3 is TGTGCCAGCAGTCCGACAGGGTCATCCCCCTCATACAATGAGCAGTTCTTC. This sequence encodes CASSPTGSSPSYNEQFF. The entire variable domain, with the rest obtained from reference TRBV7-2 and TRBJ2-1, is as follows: GAGVSQSPSNKVTEKGKDVELRCDPISGHTALYWYRQSLGQGLEFLIYFQGNSAPDKSGLPSDRFSAERTGGSVSTLTIQRTQQEDSAVYLCASSPTGSSPSYNEQFFGPGTRLTVL.

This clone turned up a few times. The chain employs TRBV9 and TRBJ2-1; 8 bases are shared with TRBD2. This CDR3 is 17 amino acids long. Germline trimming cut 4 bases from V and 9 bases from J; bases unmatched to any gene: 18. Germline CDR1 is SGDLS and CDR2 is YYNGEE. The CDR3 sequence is CASSPPSGGGPWVEQFF. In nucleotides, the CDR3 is TGTGCCAGCAGCCCACCCTCGGGGGGGGGACCTTGGGTTGAGCAGTTCTTC. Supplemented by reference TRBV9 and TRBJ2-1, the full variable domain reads DSGVTQTPKHLITATGQRVTLRCSPRSGDLSVYWYQQSLDQGLQFLIQYYNGEERAKGNILERFSAQQFPDLHSELNLSSLELGDSALYFCASSPPSGGGPWVEQFFGPGTRLTVL.

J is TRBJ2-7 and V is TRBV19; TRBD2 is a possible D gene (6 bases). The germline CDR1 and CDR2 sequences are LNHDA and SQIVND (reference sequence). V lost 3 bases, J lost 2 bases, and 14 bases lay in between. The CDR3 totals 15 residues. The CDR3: CASSISAGRAYEQYF. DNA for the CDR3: TGTGCCAGTAGTATTTCAGCGGGCAGGGCCTACGAGCAGTACTTC. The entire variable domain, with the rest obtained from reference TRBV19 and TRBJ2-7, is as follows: DGGITQSPKYLFRKEGQNVTLSCEQNLNHDAMYWYRQDPGQGLRLIYYSQIVNDFQKGDIAEGYSVSREKKESFPLTVTSAQKNPTAFYLCASSISAGRAYEQYFGPGTRLTVT.

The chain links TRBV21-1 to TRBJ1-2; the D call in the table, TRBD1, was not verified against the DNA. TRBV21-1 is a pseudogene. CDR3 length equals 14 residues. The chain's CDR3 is CASSKAGGNYGYTF. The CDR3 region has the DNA TGTGCCAGCAGCAAGGCAGGGGGCAACTATGGCTACACCTTC.

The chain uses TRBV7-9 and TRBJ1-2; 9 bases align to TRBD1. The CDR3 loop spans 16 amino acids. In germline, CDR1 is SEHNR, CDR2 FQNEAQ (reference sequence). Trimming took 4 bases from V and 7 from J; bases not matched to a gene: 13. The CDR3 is CASSSVIGQGRFGYTF. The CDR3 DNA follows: TGTGCCAGCAGCTCCGTAATAGGACAGGGGAGGTTTGGCTACACCTTC.

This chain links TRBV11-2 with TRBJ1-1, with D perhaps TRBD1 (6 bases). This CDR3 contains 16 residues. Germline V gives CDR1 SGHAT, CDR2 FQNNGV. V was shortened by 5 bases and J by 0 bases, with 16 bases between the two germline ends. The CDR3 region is CASSHKPRQVNTEAFF. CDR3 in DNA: TGTGCCAGCAGCCACAAACCTCGACAGGTGAACACTGAAGCTTTCTTT.

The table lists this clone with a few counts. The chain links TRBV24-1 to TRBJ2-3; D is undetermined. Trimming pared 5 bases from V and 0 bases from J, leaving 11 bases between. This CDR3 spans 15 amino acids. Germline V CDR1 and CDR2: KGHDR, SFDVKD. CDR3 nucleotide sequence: TGTGCCACCAGTGTACGCGGAATTAGCACAGATACGCAGTATTTT. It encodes CATSVRGISTDTQYF.

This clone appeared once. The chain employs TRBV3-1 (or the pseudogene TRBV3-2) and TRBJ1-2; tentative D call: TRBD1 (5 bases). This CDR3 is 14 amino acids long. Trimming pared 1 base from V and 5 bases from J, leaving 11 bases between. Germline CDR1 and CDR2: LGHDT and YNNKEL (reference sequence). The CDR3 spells CASSQGSGKYGYTF. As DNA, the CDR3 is TGTGCCAGCAGCCAAGGTTCAGGGAAGTATGGCTACACCTTC.

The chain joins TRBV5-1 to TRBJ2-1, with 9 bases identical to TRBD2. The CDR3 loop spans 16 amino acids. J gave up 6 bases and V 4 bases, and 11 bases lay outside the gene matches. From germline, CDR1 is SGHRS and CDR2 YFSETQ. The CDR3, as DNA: TGCGCCAGCAGCCTGGGTCCTAGCGGGGTGGGCAATGAGCAGTTCTTC. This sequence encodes CASSLGPSGVGNEQFF. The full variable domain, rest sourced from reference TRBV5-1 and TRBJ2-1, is KAGVTQTPRYLIKTRGQQVTLSCSPISGHRSVSWYQQTPGQGLQFLFEYFSETQRNKGNFPGRFSGRQFSNSRSEMNVSTLELGDSALYLCASSLGPSGVGNEQFFGPGTRLTVL.

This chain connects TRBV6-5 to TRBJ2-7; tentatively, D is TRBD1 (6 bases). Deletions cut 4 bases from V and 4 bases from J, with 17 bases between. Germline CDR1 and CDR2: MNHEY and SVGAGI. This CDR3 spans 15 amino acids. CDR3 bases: TGTGCCAGCAGTTCCCTGACAGGTATGAAATACGAGCAGTACGTC. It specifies CASSSLTGMKYEQYV.

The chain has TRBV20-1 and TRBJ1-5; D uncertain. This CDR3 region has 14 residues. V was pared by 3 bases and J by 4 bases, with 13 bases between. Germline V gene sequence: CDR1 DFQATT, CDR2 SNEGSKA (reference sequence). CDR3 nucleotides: TGCAGTGCTAGTTCCCGGGAACAAAATCAGCCCCAGCATTTT. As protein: CSASSREQNQPQHF.

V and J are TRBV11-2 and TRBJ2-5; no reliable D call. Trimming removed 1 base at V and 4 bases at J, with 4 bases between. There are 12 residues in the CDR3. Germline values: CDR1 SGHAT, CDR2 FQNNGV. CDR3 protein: CASSLAGETQYF. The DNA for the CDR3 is TGTGCCAGCAGCTTAGCGGGAGAGACCCAGTACTTC.

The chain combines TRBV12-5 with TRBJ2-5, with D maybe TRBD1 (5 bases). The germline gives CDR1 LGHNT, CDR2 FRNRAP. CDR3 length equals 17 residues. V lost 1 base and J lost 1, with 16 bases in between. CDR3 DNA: TGTGCTAGTGGTTTGGCGCAGGGCGTTATTGCCCAAGAGACCCAGTACTTC. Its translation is CASGLAQGVIAQETQYF.

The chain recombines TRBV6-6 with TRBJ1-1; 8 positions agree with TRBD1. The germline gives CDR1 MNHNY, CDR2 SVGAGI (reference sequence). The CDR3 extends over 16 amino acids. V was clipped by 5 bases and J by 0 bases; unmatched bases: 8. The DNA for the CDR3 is TGTGCCAGCAGTCCCGCAGGGGGCTTGATGAACACTGAAGCTTTCTTT. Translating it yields CASSPAGGLMNTEAFF.

The CDR3 region is CASSSGLAPYNEQFF. CDR3 DNA: TGTGCCAGCAGCTCGGGACTAGCTCCCTACAATGAGCAGTTCTTC. This rearrangement joins TRBV11-3 to TRBJ2-1, with 9 bases fitting TRBD2. Trimming at V came to 4 bases and at J to 2 bases, leaving 3 bases not matched to a gene. There are 15 residues in the CDR3. CDR1 SGHNT and CDR2 YENEEA come from the germline V gene.

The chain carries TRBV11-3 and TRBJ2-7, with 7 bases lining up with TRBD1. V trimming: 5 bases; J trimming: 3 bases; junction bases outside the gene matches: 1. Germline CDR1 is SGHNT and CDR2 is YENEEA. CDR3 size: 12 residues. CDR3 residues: CASSRQGYEQYF. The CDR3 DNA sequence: TGTGCCAGCAGCCGACAGGGCTACGAGCAGTACTTC. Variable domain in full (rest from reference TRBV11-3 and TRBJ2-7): EAGVVQSPRYKIIEKKQPVAFWCNPISGHNTLYWYLQNLGQGPELLIRYENEEAVDDSQLPKDRFSAERLKGVDSTLKIQPAELGDSAVYLCASSRQGYEQYFGPGTRLTVT.